A selection of T cell receptor beta chains follows, all from one sample in a study of human T cells and chemical hapten exposure. TCRdb ran MiXCR on the 5' RACE reads and lists one entry per CDR3 protein. Among over 70,000 distinct CDR3 sequences listed, approximately 15% were seen once. All receptors come from a female donor in good health. The CDR3 runs from the conserved cysteine through the conserved F or W. A D gene is named only where the DNA matches it firmly. Clone sizes are given selectively: once, few, many, or a class where the clone is expanded.

d_call,clone_size,v_call,j_call,cdr3_length,cdr3_aa,cdr3_nt
.,.,TRBV9,TRBJ2-2,12,CASSATSGELFF,TGTGCCAGCAGCGCAACGTCCGGGGAGCTGTTTTTT
TRBD2,.,TRBV12-3/TRBV12-4,TRBJ2-3,16,CASSPFGGGAPDTQYF,TGTGCCAGCAGTCCGTTTGGCGGGGGGGCCCCAGATACGCAGTATTTT
.,few,TRBV6-7,TRBJ1-2,15,CASSYSVAGAKGYTF,TGTGCCAGCAGTTACTCGGTAGCGGGGGCGAAAGGCTACACCTTC
.,.,TRBV12-3/TRBV12-4,TRBJ2-7,14,CASSLEGSSYEQYF,TGTGCCAGCAGTTTAGAAGGCAGCTCCTACGAGCAGTACTTC
.,few,TRBV7-2,TRBJ1-2,13,CASSPDSDYGYTF,TGTGCCAGCAGCCCCGACAGCGACTATGGCTACACCTTC
.,.,TRBV5-5,TRBJ1-1,17,CASSVIPFREIHTEAFF,TGTGCCAGCAGCGTGATTCCTTTCAGGGAAATCCACACTGAAGCTTTCTTT
.,few,TRBV27,TRBJ1-1,13,CASSPQGIGEAFF,TGTGCCAGCAGTCCCCAGGGGATTGGTGAAGCTTTCTTT
.,few,TRBV7-2,TRBJ2-1,11,CASSLKAEQFF,TGTGCCAGCAGCTTAAAGGCAGAGCAGTTCTTC
TRBD2,few,TRBV28,TRBJ2-3,16,CASSSTSGSGTDTQYF,TGTGCCAGCAGTTCGACTAGCGGGAGTGGCACAGATACGCAGTATTTT
TRBD2,few,TRBV7-2,TRBJ2-2,16,CASSLLAAGNTGELFF,TGTGCCAGCAGCTTACTAGCGGCAGGGAACACCGGGGAGCTGTTTTTT
.,.,TRBV28,TRBJ2-1,14,CASMSPGAYNEQFF,TGTGCCAGCATGTCCCCAGGGGCCTACAATGAGCAGTTCTTC
.,.,TRBV29-1,TRBJ1-2,13,CSVGGQGGYGYTF,TGCAGCGTTGGGGGGCAGGGAGGCTATGGCTACACCTTC
.,few,TRBV6-2/TRBV6-3,TRBJ2-6,13,CASSRSGANVLTF,TGTGCCAGCAGTCGCTCTGGGGCCAACGTCCTGACTTTC
TRBD1,once,TRBV6-6,TRBJ2-5,15,CASSQTGAEQETQYF,TGTGCCAGCAGCCAAACAGGGGCCGAACAAGAGACCCAGTACTTC
.,many,TRBV6-5,TRBJ2-7,15,CASSYSSLGSYEQYF,TGTGCCAGCAGTTACTCGAGCCTGGGGTCCTACGAGCAGTACTTC
TRBD1,few,TRBV10-2,TRBJ1-1,18,CASRRVAGGSRLNTEAFF,TGCGCCAGCAGGAGGGTGGCAGGGGGTTCCAGGTTGAACACTGAAGCTTTCTTT
.,.,TRBV6-5,TRBJ2-3,16,CASSLGTAGIGDTQYF,TGTGCCAGCAGCCTCGGGACTGCGGGGATTGGAGATACGCAGTATTTT
.,few,TRBV12-3/TRBV12-4,TRBJ2-2,15,CASSLGEIRTGELFF,TGTGCCAGCAGTTTGGGTGAGATCCGAACCGGGGAGCTGTTTTTT
.,.,TRBV21-1,TRBJ2-7,14,CASSPRDRPYEQYF,TGTGCCAGCAGCCCACGGGACAGGCCCTACGAGCAGTACTTC
TRBD1,.,TRBV12-3/TRBV12-4,TRBJ1-2,15,CASSKGQGAHYGYTF,TGTGCCAGCAGTAAAGGACAGGGGGCTCACTATGGCTACACCTTC
TRBD2,.,TRBV6-5,TRBJ2-1,15,CASSYGGTRGNEQFF,TGTGCCAGCAGTTACGGCGGGACTAGGGGCAATGAGCAGTTCTTC
TRBD2,few,TRBV4-3,TRBJ2-2,19,CASSQERPLGGYNTGELFF,TGCGCCAGCAGCCAAGAGCGCCCCCTGGGAGGGTATAACACCGGGGAGCTGTTTTTT
TRBD1,few,TRBV7-2,TRBJ1-2,14,CASSRSQGNYGYTF,TGTGCCAGCAGCCGCTCACAGGGGAACTATGGCTACACCTTC
.,few,TRBV30,TRBJ2-3,14,CACKHRVLTDTQYF,TGTGCCTGCAAACACAGGGTTTTAACAGATACGCAGTATTTT
.,few,TRBV5-1,TRBJ1-5,15,CASSLEGTSNQPQHF,TGCGCCAGCAGCTTGGAGGGGACTAGCAATCAGCCCCAGCATTTT